Listed below are T cell receptor beta chains from one sample, sequenced in a study of shared clonotypes between healthy human individuals. Profiled with immunoSEQ multiplex PCR; TCRdb holds only in-frame clones, not every one. This table holds 2 million to 3 million clones, roughly 93% found once. Sequences were obtained from naive CD4+ T cells from PBMCs. Receptors originate from a young man in good health. Some clones in this sample may be carry-over from other donors' samples. CDR3s leave out the opening cysteine and the closing phenylalanine or tryptophan.

V | CDR3
TRBV6-4 | ASSVDGGRNTIY
TRBV5-1 | ASGGDRVVGYT
TRBV5-1 | ASSWDTDTQY
TRBV11-1 | ASSPLGQGAPNEQY
TRBV5-4 | ASSLTGQGAEAF
TRBV11-2 | ASSLVTGISYEQY
TRBV6-5 | ASSYSLAEETQY
TRBV2 | ASREGSTDTQY
TRBV7-9 | ASSSATDTQY
TRBV5-6 | ASRGRSGSLAKNIQY
TRBV7-2 | ASSLGSYEQY
TRBV18 | ASSPSGSGQEAF
TRBV28 | ASSFNPPRRSAGNTIY
TRBV27 | ASSLSPLAGGKETQY
TRBV27 | ASRLLGSYEQY
TRBV7-3 | ASSLNPLAGESDTQY
TRBV5-4 | ASSLGGLASGELF
TRBV2 | ASSARDRGYEQY
TRBV25-1 | ASSGSLGWETQY
TRBV5-1 | ASSPPGTGRDTQY
TRBV6-6 | ASSYDWARYYGYT
TRBV27 | ASKIRTHSSYEQY
TRBV7-9 | ASSFFTGGMNTEAF
TRBV7-2 | ASSPPSSYEQY